These 3 T cell receptor beta chains were all obtained from the same sample, sequenced in a study of cytomegalovirus exposure and HLA in healthy donors. Amplification used 60 Vbeta primers and 13 Jbeta primers. Libraries were prepared by immunoSEQ multiplex PCR; TCRdb keeps only in-frame clonotypes and omits some of them. Among some 110,000 clones listed, about 70% were seen once. The sample was PBMCs. Receptors were obtained from a man aged 25 to 40 in good health and CMV-seropositive.

The genes are TRBV5-6 and TRBJ2-2, with 8 bases matching TRBD1. Unmatched junction bases numbered 8, after V lost 4 bases and J lost 6 bases. CDR1 and CDR2 from the germline V gene are SGHDT and YYEEEE. The CDR3 runs 15 residues. This chain's CDR3 is CASSGQGGLPGELFF. The CDR3 DNA is TGTGCCAGCAGCGGACAGGGAGGTTTACCCGGGGAGCTGTTTTTT.

The chain carries TRBV18 and TRBJ2-1; TRBD1 matches at 9 bases. The germline CDR1 and CDR2 sequences are KGHSH and LQKENI. Trimming took 3 bases from V and 0 from J; bases not matched to a gene: 15. The CDR3 extends over 20 amino acids. The CDR3 spells CASSPNSGQGRVASYNEQFF. The CDR3 bases are TGTGCCAGCTCACCGAATTCGGGACAGGGAAGAGTGGCCTCCTACAATGAGCAGTTCTTC.

This clone has only one observation. The chain has TRBV29-1 and TRBJ1-1; D perhaps matches TRBD1 (5 bases). The CDR3 runs 13 residues. The V end was cut by 6 bases, the J end by 3 bases, with 14 bases between. Germline V gene lookup returns CDR1 SQVTM and CDR2 ANQGSEA. Here the CDR3 DNA reads TGCAGCGTCGACGAGGGGACTTACACTGAAGCTTTCTTT. Translation gives CSVDEGTYTEAFF.